A single sample is the source of the 8 T cell receptor beta chains below, sequenced in a study of blood T cell repertoires in COVID-19. Assay used: immunoSEQ multiplex PCR; TCRdb lists only in-frame clones, some missing. In the table there are under 100,000 clones, 75% to 90% of which are singletons. The source material was peripheral blood. The receptors were sampled from a human donor in a cohort sampled during active COVID-19.

The chain uses TRBV2 and TRBJ1-1; D ambiguous. The length of the CDR3 is 12 residues. Germline V gene lookup returns CDR1 SNHLY and CDR2 FYNNEI. The V end lost 6 bases, the J end lost 3 bases, and 8 bases lay between the germline ends. The CDR3 DNA reads as TGTGCCAGCAGGCGCGGGCACACTGAAGCTTTCTTT. Its protein is CASRRGHTEAFF.

The V call is TRBV29-1, the J call TRBJ2-2; the D gene is possibly TRBD1 (7 bases). The CDR3 extends over 14 amino acids. Looked up from germline, CDR1 is SQVTM and CDR2 is ANQGSEA. Trimming shortened V by 3 bases and J by 3 bases, and 11 bases separated the two germline ends. In DNA, the CDR3 is TGCAGCGTTGAGCGGGACAGCTACACCGGGGAGCTGTTTTTT. This gives the protein CSVERDSYTGELFF.

This clone has only a few counts. The gene calls are TRBV2 and TRBJ1-4; weak D call: TRBD1 (6 bases). V lost 5 bases and J 6 bases, leaving 10 bases between the germline ends. Germline V gene data show CDR1 as SNHLY and CDR2 as FYNNEI. The CDR3 is 13 amino acids. CDR3 DNA sequence: TGTGCCAGCAGTTCAGGGGTTTATGAAAAACTGTTTTTT. Its protein is CASSSGVYEKLFF.

The chain employs TRBV5-1 and TRBJ2-7; possible D gene TRBD1, 5 bases. This CDR3 contains 12 residues. Trimming removed 4 bases at V and 5 bases at J, with 10 bases between. Germline CDR1 SGHRS, CDR2 YFSETQ. The CDR3: CASSRTWDEQYF. The CDR3 DNA sequence: TGCGCCAGCAGCCGGACATGGGACGAGCAGTACTTC.

The rearrangement joins TRBV6-5 to TRBJ1-4; the D is unclear. The germline V and J ends were trimmed by 6 bases and 5 bases, with 4 bases remaining between them. The germline V gene encodes CDR1 MNHEY and CDR2 SVGAGI. CDR3 length equals 11 residues. The CDR3 sequence is CASRENEKLFF. DNA for the CDR3: TGTGCCAGCAGGGAGAATGAAAAACTGTTTTTT.

This clone was seen more than once but under ten times. The V and J genes are TRBV9 and TRBJ2-7; 8 bases are shared with TRBD1. V was pared by 2 bases and J by 4 bases, with 8 bases of the junction left unmatched. This CDR3 is 15 amino acids long. Germline V CDR1 and CDR2: SGDLS, YYNGEE. The CDR3 sequence: CASSVGTGPMYEQYF. CDR3 DNA sequence: TGTGCCAGCAGCGTTGGGACAGGACCTATGTACGAGCAGTACTTC.

J is TRBJ2-7 and V is TRBV5-1, with 11 bases aligning to TRBD2. V trimming: 4 bases; J trimming: 5 bases; junction bases outside the gene matches: 8. Looked up from germline, CDR1 is SGHRS and CDR2 is YFSETQ. The CDR3 is made up of 15 amino acids. The DNA for the CDR3 is TGCGCCAGCAGCAGGGCTAGCGGGGGGCCAAACGAGCAGTACTTC. Translation gives CASSRASGGPNEQYF.

This sequence joins TRBV28 and TRBJ1-4; 12 nucleotides line up with TRBD1. Trimming cost V 7 bases and J 3 bases; bases outside gene matches: 12. There are 18 residues in the CDR3. Germline-derived CDR1 and CDR2 are MDHEN and SYDVKM. CDR3 amino acids: CASTPPRDRGRANEKLFF. Here the CDR3 DNA reads TGTGCCAGCACCCCTCCTCGGGACAGGGGGCGGGCTAATGAAAAACTGTTTTTT. Full variable domain (rest looked up from reference TRBV28 and TRBJ1-4): DVKVTQSSRYLVKRTGEKVFLECVQDMDHENMFWYRQDPGLGLRLIYFSYDVKMKEKGDIPEGYSVSREKKERFSLILESASTNQTSMYLCASTPPRDRGRANEKLFFGSGTQLSVL.